This T cell receptor (beta chain) is from a study of blood T cell repertoires in COVID-19. Turning to the study itself: Donors in the United States, Italy and Spain gave samples during acute or convalescent COVID-19.

Sequencing used immunoSEQ multiplex PCR; TCRdb keeps in-frame clones, though not all of them. This sample yields approximately 180,000 clones, of which over 65% are seen a single time; 15% to 20% belongs to the top ten. The ends were cut back, 2 bases at V and 7 bases at J, with 18 bases in the middle. The CDR3 length is 15 residues. Germline CDR1 reads LNHDA; CDR2 reads SQIVND (reference sequence). Sequenced sample: peripheral blood. V and J are TRBV19 and TRBJ2-7; D is possibly TRBD2 (6 bases). The origin of this receptor is a person between 65 and 79 years old with COVID-19, enrolled during active disease. This chain's CDR3 is CASSISSGDLGEQYF. The CDR3 region has the DNA TGTGCCAGTAGTATAAGCTCGGGGGATCTAGGAGAGCAGTACTTC.